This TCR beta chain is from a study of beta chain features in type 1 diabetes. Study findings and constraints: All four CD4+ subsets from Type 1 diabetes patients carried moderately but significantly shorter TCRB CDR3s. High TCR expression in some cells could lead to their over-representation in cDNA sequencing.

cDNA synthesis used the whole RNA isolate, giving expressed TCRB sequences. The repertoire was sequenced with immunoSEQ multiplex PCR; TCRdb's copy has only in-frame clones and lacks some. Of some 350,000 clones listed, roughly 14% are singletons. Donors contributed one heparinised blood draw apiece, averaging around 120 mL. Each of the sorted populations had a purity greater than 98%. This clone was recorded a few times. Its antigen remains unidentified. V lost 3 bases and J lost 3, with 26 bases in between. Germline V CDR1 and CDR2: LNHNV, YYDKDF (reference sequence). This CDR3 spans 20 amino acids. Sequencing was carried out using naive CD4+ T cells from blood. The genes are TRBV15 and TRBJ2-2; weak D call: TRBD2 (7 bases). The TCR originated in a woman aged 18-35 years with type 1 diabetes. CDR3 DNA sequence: TGTGCCACCAGCAGTCTGGGGGGCGGGAGATATTTTAGGGACACCGGGGAGCTGTTTTTT. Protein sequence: CATSSLGGGRYFRDTGELFF.